This T cell receptor beta chain was obtained from a study of T cell changes during pregnancy in multiple sclerosis. The germline V gene encodes CDR1 SNHLY and CDR2 FYNNEI. The V and J ends lost 4 bases and 9 bases respectively, with 12 bases between them. The CDR3 is 13 amino acids. Some clones are missing from TCRdb's copy, which holds only in-frame ones; the method was immunoSEQ multiplex PCR. In the table there are 72,000 or so clones, around 93% of which are singletons. The TCR was taken from a female donor with multiple sclerosis, enrolled in a pregnancy study. Source: peripheral blood, taken in the second trimester of pregnancy. The chain has TRBV2 and TRBJ2-2, with no clear D. CDR3 in DNA: TGTGCCAGCAGTGGTCTAGAGGTCCGGGAGCTGTTTTTT. As protein: CASSGLEVRELFF.